This T cell receptor (beta chain) was identified during a study of blood T cell repertoires in COVID-19. Study at large: Collection of acute and convalescent COVID-19 samples took place in the United States, Italy and Spain. PBMCs, B-cell-depleted T cells, or T cells were the source of the cDNA or gDNA that made up the material.

J gave up 0 bases and V 4 bases, and 6 bases lay outside the gene matches. CDR1 SEHNR and CDR2 FQNEAQ come from the germline V gene (reference sequence). CDR3 length: 17 residues. In the authors' methods: Amplification with reference gene primers provided the estimates of nucleated cell counts. Data came from immunoSEQ multiplex PCR; TCRdb stores just in-frame clones and leaves some out. V and J calls and clone size are copied from that table; D and trimming were computed from the DNA. Found here are 300,000 to 350,000 clones, over 80% of them singletons; the top ten hold about 9.8%. Sample: PBMCs or T cells enriched from blood (not recorded which). The TCR was taken from a woman aged 18-29 years who had recovered from COVID-19. The chain uses TRBV7-9 and TRBJ2-3; 11 nucleotides agree with TRBD1. CDR3 DNA: TGTGCCAGCAGCTCTCGGACAGGGGGCCGTAGCACAGATACGCAGTATTTT. It translates to CASSSRTGGRSTDTQYF.